One sample yielded the 20 T cell receptor beta chains listed below, sequenced in a study of monozygotic twins with inflammatory bowel disease (dated 2019 in TCRdb). Libraries were constructed by 5' RACE. Data came from an Illumina HiSeq 2500. Following TCRdb reprocessing, every CDR3 protein sequence forms one entry, and DNA is not provided. This sample's clone table shows 150,000 or so distinct CDR3 sequences. Clones ranked in the top ten supply 0.95% to 1.5% of the sample. Sample: blood. These receptors came from a human donor with ulcerative colitis or Crohn's disease, or a healthy co-twin of an affected twin (not recorded which).

The genes are TRBV6-5 and TRBJ1-1; the D gene TCRdb calls, TRBD1, cannot be checked with no DNA. The CDR3 spans 17 residues. Looked up from germline, CDR1 is MNHEY and CDR2 is SVGAGI. The CDR3 sequence is CASSYVQGGGKNTEAFF.

This chain links TRBV10-3 with TRBJ2-7. Germline V lookup: CDR1 ENHRY, CDR2 SYGVKD. This CDR3 contains 15 residues. The CDR3 reads CAISEVNRQTYEQYF.

This chain links TRBV10-3 with TRBJ1-5. The CDR3 sequence is 13 residues long. Germline loops: CDR1 ENHRY, CDR2 SYGVKD. The CDR3 region is CATVASWDQPQHF.

The chain couples TRBV27 to TRBJ2-3; TCRdb reports TRBD1, a call that lacks DNA to check it against. CDR1 MNHEY and CDR2 SMNVEV come from the germline V gene (reference sequence). The CDR3 spans 17 residues. CDR3 protein: CASSLLRGREATDTQYF.

The V and J genes are TRBV19 and TRBJ1-5; TCRdb proposes TRBD1, but this gene call is untestable without DNA. The germline gives CDR1 LNHDA, CDR2 SQIVND (reference sequence). The CDR3 covers 15 residues. CDR3 sequence: CASSIPGESNQPQHF.

This sequence joins TRBV7-9 and TRBJ2-1. The CDR3 length is 16 residues. The germline gives CDR1 SEHNR, CDR2 FQNEAQ (reference sequence). This CDR3 is CASSLVPRSSYNEQFF.

The chain is built from TRBV7-9 and TRBJ2-7; the TCRdb D gene call, TRBD1, has no DNA to confirm it. This CDR3 has 12 residues. CDR1 and CDR2 (germline): SEHNR, FQNEAQ (reference sequence). The CDR3 sequence is CASSWDRYEQYF.

In terms of frequency, this clonotype is medium-sized. This chain links TRBV5-1 with TRBJ2-3; the TRBD1 assignment by TCRdb is unverifiable without DNA. The V gene's germline CDR1 is SGHRS and CDR2 YFSETQ. The CDR3 has 12 residues. CDR3 loop: CARSCGGDTQYF.

The J gene is TRBJ1-1, the V gene TRBV7-3; TCRdb reports TRBD1, a call that lacks DNA to check it against. Germline-derived CDR1 and CDR2 are SGHTA and FQGTGA. The CDR3 extends over 12 amino acids. The CDR3 here is CASSLNRARAFF.

CDR3 in amino acids: CASSQRGQGGSEQYF. This sequence joins TRBV3-1 and TRBJ2-7; TCRdb's D call of TRBD1 is untestable without DNA. Germline V gene sequence: CDR1 LGHDT, CDR2 YNNKEL (reference sequence). The CDR3 runs to 15 residues.

J is TRBJ2-7 and V is TRBV19; absent DNA, TCRdb's TRBD2 call cannot be checked. The V gene's germline CDR1 is LNHDA and CDR2 SQIVND (reference sequence). This CDR3 spans 15 amino acids. The CDR3 protein is CASSIGASQTYEQYF.

This chain links TRBV20-1 with TRBJ2-6; TCRdb returns TRBD1, unconfirmable since there is no DNA. Germline lookup yields CDR1 DFQATT and CDR2 SNEGSKA (reference sequence). The CDR3 consists of 15 residues. This CDR3 reads CSARDPRAGANVLTF.

The genes are TRBV7-3 and TRBJ2-1; the TCRdb D gene call, TRBD2, has no DNA to confirm it. CDR3 length equals 14 residues. Per germline, CDR1 SGHTA and CDR2 FQGTGA. The chain's CDR3 is CASSFGGTSNEQFF.

The J gene is TRBJ2-1, the V gene TRBV7-2. This CDR3 comprises 15 residues. CDR1 SGHTA and CDR2 FQGNSA come from the germline V gene. CDR3 in amino acids: CASRPLRDVDNEQFF. Using reference TRBV7-2 and TRBJ2-1 for the parts outside the CDR3, the full variable domain is GAGVSQSPSNKVTEKGKDVELRCDPISGHTALYWYRQSLGQGLEFLIYFQGNSAPDKSGLPSDRFSAERTGGSVSTLTIQRTQQEDSAVYLCASRPLRDVDNEQFFGPGTRLTVL.

The gene calls are TRBV7-9 and TRBJ2-4; the D call from TCRdb, TRBD1, cannot be confirmed without DNA. Per germline, CDR1 SEHNR and CDR2 FQNEAQ (reference sequence). This CDR3 has 15 residues. The CDR3: CASSPKDRTKNIQYF.

CDR3 protein: CASSLSSGRAYEQFF. V is TRBV7-6 and J is TRBJ2-1; TCRdb's D gene call, TRBD2, goes unchecked for lack of DNA. Germline CDR1 SGHVS, CDR2 FNYEAQ. The CDR3 length is 15 residues.

The gene calls are TRBV5-5 and TRBJ2-3; TCRdb indicates TRBD1, and absent DNA this call remains unverified. This CDR3 comprises 17 residues. CDR1 is SGHKS and CDR2 is YYEKEE in the germline V gene (reference sequence). Here the CDR3 reads CASTSVPRTGSTDTQYF.

J is TRBJ1-1 and V is TRBV3-1; TCRdb's assignment of TRBD1 cannot be checked, as there is no DNA. CDR3 length: 13 amino acids. Germline V gene lookup returns CDR1 LGHDT and CDR2 YNNKEL (reference sequence). The CDR3 protein is CASSQTGNTEAFF.

V and J are TRBV20-1 and TRBJ1-6. CDR3 length equals 13 residues. Germline CDR1 and CDR2: DFQATT and SNEGSKA (reference sequence). CDR3 region: CSARLHMDSPLHF.

CDR3 sequence: CASSLAGGGAPRIFSPLHF. The chain employs TRBV7-2 and TRBJ1-6. This CDR3 spans 19 amino acids. The germline V gene has CDR1 SGHTA and CDR2 FQGNSA.